The text below deals with one T cell receptor beta chain. This sample is drawn from a study of cytomegalovirus exposure and HLA in healthy donors. Study as a whole: Earlier findings included roughly 120 million unique TCR beta sequences obtained from about 180 million T cells.

This PCR relied on a set of 60 Vbeta primers and 13 Jbeta primers. Produced via immunoSEQ multiplex PCR; TCRdb's table is partial and in-frame only. The sample lists approximately 180,000 clones, around 82% occurring once. J was trimmed by 3 bases and V by 2 bases; bases with no gene match: 5. The CDR3 spans 16 residues. Germline loops: CDR1 LGHNA, CDR2 YSLEER. The TCR sequence derives from a man between 18 and 29 years old in good health and CMV-seronegative. Input material: PBMCs. The rearrangement links TRBV4-3 to TRBJ1-5, with TRBD1 matching over 9 bases. The CDR3 loop reads CASSQTDRGNNQPQHF. CDR3 in DNA: TGCGCCAGCAGCCAAACGGACAGGGGCAACAATCAGCCCCAGCATTTT.